These 7 T cell receptor beta chains share one sample of origin, sequenced in a study of T cell changes during pregnancy in multiple sclerosis. TCRdb keeps only in-frame clones here, not all; method: immunoSEQ multiplex PCR. The sample records about 56,000 clones, 75% to 90% being singletons. Sequenced here: CD4+ T cells from peripheral blood mononuclear cells, sampled in the third trimester of pregnancy. These receptors were collected from a female donor with multiple sclerosis, enrolled in a pregnancy study.

This clone was found a few times. The V and J genes are TRBV30 and TRBJ1-5; no clear D. Germline V lookup: CDR1 GTSNPN, CDR2 SVGIG (reference sequence). The CDR3 is made up of 15 amino acids. V was cut by 2 bases and J by 0 bases, with 11 bases left in between. CDR3 protein: CAWSRYGFSNQPQHF. DNA for the CDR3: TGTGCCTGGAGTCGGTACGGGTTTAGCAATCAGCCCCAGCATTTT. The full variable domain, completed using reference TRBV30 and TRBJ1-5, is SQTIHQWPATLVQPVGSPLSLECTVEGTSNPNLYWYRQAAGRGLQLLFYSVGIGQISSEVPQNLSASRPQDRQFILSSKKLLLSDSGFYLCAWSRYGFSNQPQHFGDGTRLSIL.

J is TRBJ1-1 and V is TRBV19, with 12 bases fitting TRBD1. V lost 7 bases and J lost 5; bases outside the gene matches: 11. The CDR3 is 16 amino acids. Germline V gene data show CDR1 as LNHDA and CDR2 as SQIVND (reference sequence). CDR3 loop: CASKDSGTGGGTEAFF. CDR3 sequence (DNA): TGTGCCAGTAAAGATTCCGGGACAGGGGGCGGAACTGAAGCTTTCTTT.

The chain employs TRBV7-2 and TRBJ1-2, with TRBD1 matching over 9 bases. J was trimmed by 2 bases and V by 5 bases; bases with no gene match: 6. CDR1 and CDR2 from the germline V gene are SGHTA and FQGNSA. This CDR3 comprises 15 residues. CDR3 sequence: CASSRPGTGNYGYTF. CDR3 DNA: TGTGCCAGCAGCCGTCCCGGGACAGGGAACTATGGCTACACCTTC.

The V gene is TRBV7-2, the J gene TRBJ2-6, with D possibly TRBD2 on 6 matching bases. Trimming removed 3 bases at V and 0 bases at J, with 15 bases between. The CDR3 has 18 residues. Germline V gene data show CDR1 as SGHTA and CDR2 as FQGNSA. CDR3 sequence reads: CASSFRGGGFSGANVLTF. CDR3 DNA sequence: TGTGCCAGCAGCTTCCGGGGTGGGGGGTTCTCTGGGGCCAACGTCCTGACTTTC.

The V gene is TRBV18, the J gene TRBJ2-5; D gene unclear. The germline CDR1 and CDR2 sequences are KGHSH and LQKENI. CDR3 length equals 12 residues. V dropped 4 bases and J dropped 2 bases, with 5 bases sitting between them. The CDR3 DNA reads as TGTGCCAGCTCACTGAGTCAAGAGACCCAGTACTTC. Protein: CASSLSQETQYF.

The rearrangement uses TRBV25-1 and TRBJ2-2, with 10 nucleotides matching TRBD1. V trimming: 6 bases; J trimming: 5 bases; junction bases outside the gene matches: 12. This CDR3 has 17 amino acids. Germline loops: CDR1 MGHDK, CDR2 SYGVNS. CDR3 bases: TGTGCCAGCAGGCCCGGGACAGGGGCGGTAAGAACCGGGGAGCTGTTTTTT. It encodes CASRPGTGAVRTGELFF.

This clone occurred a few times. This chain connects TRBV5-1 to TRBJ2-1, with 8 bases fitting TRBD1. V dropped 4 bases and J dropped 6; count of bases not matched to a gene: 3. Germline V gives CDR1 SGHRS, CDR2 YFSETQ. This CDR3 spans 13 amino acids. The CDR3 DNA follows: TGCGCCAGCAGCCCGCAGGGGGCCAATGAGCAGTTCTTC. As protein: CASSPQGANEQFF.